This entry lists 26 T cell receptor beta chains sequenced from one sample in a study of cytomegalovirus exposure and HLA in healthy donors. Use of 60 Vbeta and 13 Jbeta primers characterized the PCR. Produced via immunoSEQ multiplex PCR; TCRdb's table is partial and in-frame only. The table shows 95,000 to 150,000 clones, with about 83% occurring only once. The sequenced sample was PBMCs. These TCRs come from a woman aged 40 to 55 in good health and CMV-seropositive.

The V gene is TRBV27, the J gene TRBJ1-2; 8 positions agree with TRBD1. In germline, CDR1 is MNHEY, CDR2 SMNVEV (reference sequence). The junction had 12 bases not matched to a gene; V was cut back by 4 bases and J by 5 bases. The CDR3 has 16 residues. The CDR3 nucleotides are TGTGCCAGCAGTTCCCTGCCCGGGACAGGTGATTATGGCTACACCTTC. Translation: CASSSLPGTGDYGYTF.

The chain recombines TRBV4-2 with TRBJ2-1, with D possibly TRBD2 on 6 matching bases. Germline lookup yields CDR1 LGHNA and CDR2 YNFKEQ. This CDR3 has 16 amino acids. V lost 3 bases and J lost 5, with 17 bases in between. The CDR3: CASSQEDYSNHNEQFF. CDR3 nucleotide sequence: TGTGCCAGCAGCCAGGAGGACTATTCCAACCACAATGAGCAGTTCTTC.

This chain joins TRBV5-1 and TRBJ2-5, with a weak D call TRBD1 (6 bases). The germline V gene encodes CDR1 SGHRS and CDR2 YFSETQ. Trimming shortened V by 7 bases and J by 7 bases, and 20 bases separated the two germline ends. The CDR3 length is 14 residues. Here the CDR3 reads CASFQGAPQGTQYF. The CDR3 DNA reads TGCGCCAGCTTCCAGGGAGCCCCACAGGGGACCCAGTACTTC. The variable domain in full, with the rest retrieved from reference TRBV5-1 and TRBJ2-5, is KAGVTQTPRYLIKTRGQQVTLSCSPISGHRSVSWYQQTPGQGLQFLFEYFSETQRNKGNFPGRFSGRQFSNSRSEMNVSTLELGDSALYLCASFQGAPQGTQYFGPGTRLLVL.

V gene TRBV7-2 combines with J gene TRBJ2-7; 9 bases align to TRBD2. The V and J ends lost 5 bases and 5 bases, in that order; junction bases with no gene match: 13. The CDR3 has 16 amino acids. Germline assignment: CDR1 SGHTA and CDR2 FQGNSA. The CDR3 sequence: CASSITEGLAKDEQYF. CDR3 bases: TGTGCCAGCAGCATAACAGAAGGACTAGCGAAGGACGAGCAGTACTTC.

This clone appeared a few times. This chain uses TRBV19 with TRBJ2-3; D might be TRBD1 (6 bases). The length of the CDR3 is 15 residues. Germline V lookup: CDR1 LNHDA, CDR2 SQIVND (reference sequence). The V end lost 5 bases, the J end lost 2 bases, and 14 bases lay between the germline ends. The CDR3 coding sequence is TGTGCCAGTAGTGGGATCGGACAGACCACAGATACGCAGTATTTT. It encodes CASSGIGQTTDTQYF.

The table lists this clone with a count of one. V and J are TRBV28 and TRBJ2-7; 8 bases are shared with TRBD1. The CDR3 covers 14 residues. Germline V lookup: CDR1 MDHEN, CDR2 SYDVKM. With 5 bases clipped from V and 4 bases from J, the junction kept 7 bases outside the gene matches. CDR3 nucleotides: TGTGCCAGCAGTCCACCTCAGGGGGCGTACGAGCAGTACTTC. Residues: CASSPPQGAYEQYF.

V gene TRBV19 combines with J gene TRBJ2-7; D gene unclear. This CDR3 comprises 13 residues. The germline V gene encodes CDR1 LNHDA and CDR2 SQIVND (reference sequence). Trimming left V 3 bases short and J 5 bases short, with 11 bases between. The chain's CDR3 is CASSMGPPNEQYF. As DNA, the CDR3 is TGTGCCAGTAGTATGGGCCCTCCGAACGAGCAGTACTTC.

V and J are TRBV5-6 and TRBJ2-1; 7 positions agree with TRBD2. The CDR3 sequence is 15 residues long. CDR1 is SGHDT and CDR2 is YYEEEE in the germline V gene. V lost 0 bases, J lost 8 bases, and 8 bases stayed unmatched. CDR3 DNA sequence: TGTGCCAGCAGCTTGGGTTTGAGGACTAGGGATGAGCAGTTCTTC. Its translation: CASSLGLRTRDEQFF.

This sequence joins TRBV18 and TRBJ1-4; D call uncertain. The CDR3 totals 14 residues. The V gene lost 3 bases and the J gene lost 0 bases, with 5 bases spanning the gap. Germline loops: CDR1 KGHSH, CDR2 LQKENI. The CDR3 region is CASSPGATNEKLFF. CDR3 bases: TGTGCCAGCTCACCGGGAGCAACTAATGAAAAACTGTTTTTT. The full variable domain, in which reference TRBV18 and TRBJ1-4 provide the parts outside the CDR3, is NAGVMQNPRHLVRRRGQEARLRCSPMKGHSHVYWYRQLPEEGLKFMVYLQKENIIDESGMPKERFSAEFPKEGPSILRIQQVVRGDSAAYFCASSPGATNEKLFFGSGTQLSVL.

This clone was seen only a few times. A read error may account for a junction end that differs from germline. This sequence joins TRBV7-7 and TRBJ2-5, with TRBD1 matching 7 bases. The CDR3 consists of 14 residues. Germline values: CDR1 SSHAT, CDR2 FNYEAQ (reference sequence). CDR3 in DNA: TGTGCTAGCAGCCTTGACAGGGTGGGAGAGACCCAGTACTTC. This sequence encodes CASSLDRVGETQYF.

The rearrangement uses TRBV5-1 and TRBJ2-3, with 7 positions matching TRBD2. Germline trimming cut 7 bases from V and 5 bases from J; bases unmatched to any gene: 10. The CDR3 is made up of 14 amino acids. Germline V gives CDR1 SGHRS, CDR2 YFSETQ. The CDR3, as DNA: TGCGCCAGCTGGTCCCAGCGGGGAGGAGATACGCAGTATTTT. As protein: CASWSQRGGDTQYF. Drawing the rest from reference TRBV5-1 and TRBJ2-3, the complete variable domain is KAGVTQTPRYLIKTRGQQVTLSCSPISGHRSVSWYQQTPGQGLQFLFEYFSETQRNKGNFPGRFSGRQFSNSRSEMNVSTLELGDSALYLCASWSQRGGDTQYFGPGTRLTVL.

The chain recombines TRBV28 with TRBJ1-5, with D uncertain. V dropped 3 bases and J dropped 0 bases, with 6 bases sitting between them. The CDR3 extends over 14 amino acids. Germline V gene sequence: CDR1 MDHEN, CDR2 SYDVKM. In nucleotides, the CDR3 is TGTGCCAGCAGTTTGCAGTATAGCAATCAGCCCCAGCATTTT. Translation: CASSLQYSNQPQHF.

The table lists this clone with a count of one. The chain combines TRBV28 with TRBJ2-1, with D uncertain. This CDR3 has 13 amino acids. V lost 7 bases and J 4 bases, leaving 11 bases between the germline ends. Germline V gives CDR1 MDHEN, CDR2 SYDVKM. The CDR3 sequence: CASTRQAYNEQFF. CDR3 nucleotides: TGTGCCAGCACCAGGCAGGCGTACAATGAGCAGTTCTTC. The full variable domain, with the rest looked up from reference TRBV28 and TRBJ2-1, is DVKVTQSSRYLVKRTGEKVFLECVQDMDHENMFWYRQDPGLGLRLIYFSYDVKMKEKGDIPEGYSVSREKKERFSLILESASTNQTSMYLCASTRQAYNEQFFGPGTRLTVL.

V and J are TRBV18 and TRBJ2-5; D possibly corresponds to TRBD1 (7 bases). The CDR3 extends over 13 amino acids. Germline-derived CDR1 and CDR2 are KGHSH and LQKENI. Trimming took 8 bases from V and 2 from J, leaving 12 bases between them. CDR3 region: CASTTGTQETQYF. CDR3 nucleotide sequence: TGTGCCAGCACGACAGGGACTCAAGAGACCCAGTACTTC.

The chain links TRBV30 to TRBJ2-5; D possibly corresponds to TRBD2 (5 bases). The length of the CDR3 is 14 residues. Germline V gene lookup returns CDR1 GTSNPN and CDR2 SVGIG (reference sequence). Trimming removed 0 bases at V and 5 bases at J, with 13 bases between. This CDR3 reads CAWSVFREIETQYF. CDR3 nucleotide sequence: TGTGCCTGGAGTGTTTTTCGGGAAATTGAGACCCAGTACTTC.

This chain joins TRBV19 and TRBJ2-1, with 14 bases matching TRBD2. V shed 10 bases, J shed 9 bases, and the junction held 14 bases outside the gene matches. The germline CDR1 and CDR2 sequences are LNHDA and SQIVND (reference sequence). This CDR3 spans 16 amino acids. The CDR3 DNA follows: TGTGCCACTTATTCATGGGGGACTAGCGGGAGTGGTGAGCAGTTCTTC. Translating it yields CATYSWGTSGSGEQFF.

The CDR3, as DNA: TGCGCCAGCAGCGCCTTAACGGGACTAGGGGTCGGGGAGCTGTTTTTT. This codes for CASSALTGLGVGELFF. This chain joins TRBV4-3 and TRBJ2-2; TRBD2 aligns across 8 bases. CDR3 length equals 16 residues. Germline CDR1 LGHNA, CDR2 YSLEER. V was pared by 5 bases and J by 7 bases, with 12 bases of the junction left unmatched.

This chain links TRBV9 with TRBJ2-1, with 10 bases identical to TRBD2. The CDR3 is 15 amino acids. The V gene end was trimmed by 0 bases and the J gene end by 9 bases; junction bases not matched to a gene: 6. CDR1 and CDR2 (germline): SGDLS, YYNGEE. The CDR3 DNA sequence: TGTGCCAGCAGCGTAGGCGCTAGCGGGAGTAGTGAGCAGTTCTTC. Translating it yields CASSVGASGSSEQFF.

V and J are TRBV4-2 and TRBJ2-2; TRBD2 aligns across 8 bases. CDR1 and CDR2 (germline): LGHNA, YNFKEQ. The V segment lost 7 bases and the J segment 3 bases; nucleotides outside the gene matches: 13. There are 17 residues in the CDR3. In nucleotides, the CDR3 is TGTGCCAGCAAGGGAGGGGGGGCGCGGGAGGACACCGGGGAGCTGTTTTTT. Amino acid sequence: CASKGGGAREDTGELFF.

The chain has TRBV5-8 and TRBJ2-5, with D uncertain. Germline CDR1 SGHTS, CDR2 YDEGEE. The V gene lost 1 base and the J gene lost 6 bases, with 13 bases spanning the gap. This CDR3 contains 14 residues. The CDR3 loop reads CASSLWQISKTQYF. For the CDR3, the DNA is TGTGCCAGCAGCTTGTGGCAGATAAGTAAGACCCAGTACTTC.

The chain recombines TRBV5-6 with TRBJ2-3; the match to TRBD2 covers 7 bases. The V segment lost 3 bases and the J segment 6 bases; nucleotides outside the gene matches: 10. Germline-derived CDR1 and CDR2 are SGHDT and YYEEEE. This CDR3 contains 15 residues. CDR3 sequence (DNA): TGTGCCAGCAGCTCAGCGGGAACCCCCTTCGATACGCAGTATTTT. Encoded protein: CASSSAGTPFDTQYF.

The V call is TRBV15, the J call TRBJ2-2; TRBD2 aligns across 15 bases. This CDR3 is 19 amino acids long. CDR1 and CDR2 (germline): LNHNV, YYDKDF (reference sequence). After removal of 5 bases from V and 6 bases from J, the junction contained 13 bases not matched to a gene. CDR3: CATSPWGLAGGRPSGELFF. The CDR3 nucleotides are TGTGCCACCAGCCCGTGGGGACTAGCGGGAGGAAGGCCTTCCGGGGAGCTGTTTTTT.

The V call is TRBV27, the J call TRBJ1-3, with 10 bases lining up with TRBD1. CDR3 length: 17 residues. Germline V gives CDR1 MNHEY, CDR2 SMNVEV (reference sequence). J lost 0 bases, V lost 7 bases, and 9 bases had no gene match. The CDR3: CASTRTGGFSSGNTIYF. The CDR3, as DNA: TGTGCCAGCACCCGGACAGGGGGGTTCTCCTCTGGAAACACCATATATTTT.

This clone was detected a few times. This chain uses TRBV6-6 with TRBJ2-2, with 9 nucleotides matching TRBD2. The CDR3 is 16 residues long. V lost 6 bases, J lost 2 bases, and 7 bases stayed unmatched. The germline V gene encodes CDR1 MNHNY and CDR2 SVGAGI (reference sequence). The CDR3 region is CASRRRGGSNTGELFF. The CDR3, as DNA: TGTGCCAGCAGAAGGCGGGGGGGCTCAAACACCGGGGAGCTGTTTTTT.

This chain links TRBV27 with TRBJ2-7; D call uncertain. Germline lookup yields CDR1 MNHEY and CDR2 SMNVEV (reference sequence). The CDR3 extends over 13 amino acids. V lost 3 bases, J lost 4 bases, and 10 bases lay in between. This chain's CDR3 is CASSFQAQYEQYF. DNA of the CDR3: TGTGCCAGCAGTTTTCAGGCTCAGTACGAGCAGTACTTC.

The V and J genes are TRBV28 and TRBJ2-3, with 10 bases that match TRBD1. The CDR3 is made up of 16 amino acids. CDR1 and CDR2 from the germline V gene are MDHEN and SYDVKM. V trimming: 3 bases; J trimming: 3 bases; junction bases outside the gene matches: 6. CDR3 bases: TGTGCCAGCAGTTTCTCTCCGGGACAGGGGACAGATACGCAGTATTTT. Encoded protein: CASSFSPGQGTDTQYF.